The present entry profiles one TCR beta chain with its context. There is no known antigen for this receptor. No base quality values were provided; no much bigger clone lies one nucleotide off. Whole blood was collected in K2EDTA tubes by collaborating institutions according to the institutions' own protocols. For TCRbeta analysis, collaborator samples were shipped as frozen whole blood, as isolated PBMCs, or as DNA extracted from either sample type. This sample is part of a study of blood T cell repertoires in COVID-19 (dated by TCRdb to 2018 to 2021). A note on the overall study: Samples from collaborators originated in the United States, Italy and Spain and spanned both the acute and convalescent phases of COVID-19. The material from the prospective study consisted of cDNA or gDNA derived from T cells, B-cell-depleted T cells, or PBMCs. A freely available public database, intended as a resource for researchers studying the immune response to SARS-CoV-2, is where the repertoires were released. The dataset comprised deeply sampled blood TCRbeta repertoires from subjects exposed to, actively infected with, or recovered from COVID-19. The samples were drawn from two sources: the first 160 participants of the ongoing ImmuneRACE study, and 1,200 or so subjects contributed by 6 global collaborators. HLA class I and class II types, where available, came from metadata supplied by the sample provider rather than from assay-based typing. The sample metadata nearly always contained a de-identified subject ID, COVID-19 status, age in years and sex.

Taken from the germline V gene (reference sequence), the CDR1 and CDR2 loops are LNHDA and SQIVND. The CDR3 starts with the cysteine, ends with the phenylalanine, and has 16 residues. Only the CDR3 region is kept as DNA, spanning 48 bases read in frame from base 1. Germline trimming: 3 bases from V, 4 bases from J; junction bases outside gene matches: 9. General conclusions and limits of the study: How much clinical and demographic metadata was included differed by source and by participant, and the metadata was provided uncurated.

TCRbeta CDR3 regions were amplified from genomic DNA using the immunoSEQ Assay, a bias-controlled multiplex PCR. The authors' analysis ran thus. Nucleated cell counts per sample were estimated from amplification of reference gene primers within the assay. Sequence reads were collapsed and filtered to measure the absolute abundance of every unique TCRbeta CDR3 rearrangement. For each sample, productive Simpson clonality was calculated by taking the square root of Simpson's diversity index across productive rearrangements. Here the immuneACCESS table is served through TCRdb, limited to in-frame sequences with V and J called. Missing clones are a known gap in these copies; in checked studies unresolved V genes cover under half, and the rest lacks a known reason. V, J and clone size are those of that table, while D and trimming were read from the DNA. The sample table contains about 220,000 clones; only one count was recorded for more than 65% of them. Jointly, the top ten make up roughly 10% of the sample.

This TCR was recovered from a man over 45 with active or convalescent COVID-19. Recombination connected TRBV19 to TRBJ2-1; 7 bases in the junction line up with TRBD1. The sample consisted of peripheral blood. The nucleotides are TGTGCCAGTAGTATTCTGGCGACAGGGCTATACAATGAGCAGTTCTTC. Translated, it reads CASSILATGLYNEQFF.